A selection of T cell receptor beta chains follows, all from one sample in a study of identical twins. Via MiXCR, TCRdb re-called the 5' RACE reads, giving one row per CDR3 protein. The sample consists of hundreds of thousands of distinct CDR3 sequences, 20% to 25% of them appearing once. The same sample was also used in a study of T cells expressing NK-cell markers.

Material: CD4+ T cells sorted from blood. Receptors originate from a woman between 18 and 29 years old in good health. The CDR3 runs from the conserved cysteine through the conserved F or W. Fields, in order: CDR3 protein, CDR3 DNA, D gene, clone size, V gene, J gene. D genes are given only for firm matches. Size is stated for part of the rows, as once, few or many counts, or as a class when the clone is expanded.

cdr3_aa: CASSQRQGHPTDTQYF
cdr3_nt: TGTGCCAGCAGCCAAAGACAGGGTCATCCCACAGATACGCAGTATTTT
d_call: TRBD1
clone_size: few
v_call: TRBV5-6
j_call: TRBJ2-3

cdr3_aa: CASIRQGGLGEQYF
cdr3_nt: TGTGCCAGCATCCGACAGGGTGGGTTAGGCGAGCAGTACTTC
d_call: TRBD1
clone_size: .
v_call: TRBV12-3/TRBV12-4
j_call: TRBJ2-7

cdr3_aa: CASSFGGLTTYEQYF
cdr3_nt: TGCGCCAGCAGCTTCGGGGGACTAACCACATACGAGCAGTACTTC
d_call: TRBD2
clone_size: few
v_call: TRBV5-1
j_call: TRBJ2-7

cdr3_aa: CASSGSPYQETQYF
cdr3_nt: TGTGCCAGCAGTGGGTCTCCGTACCAAGAGACCCAGTACTTC
d_call: .
clone_size: .
v_call: TRBV25-1
j_call: TRBJ2-5

cdr3_aa: CASRLGLAGEQYF
cdr3_nt: TGTGCCAGCAGACTGGGACTAGCGGGGGAGCAGTACTTC
d_call: TRBD2
clone_size: few
v_call: TRBV27
j_call: TRBJ2-7

cdr3_aa: CASSRLGTSGTDTQYF
cdr3_nt: TGTGCCAGCAGCCGGCTAGGGACTAGCGGAACAGATACGCAGTATTTT
d_call: TRBD2
clone_size: few
v_call: TRBV12-3/TRBV12-4
j_call: TRBJ2-3

cdr3_aa: CASSGQGGATEAFF
cdr3_nt: TGTGCCAGCAGTGGGCAGGGGGGCGCCACTGAAGCTTTCTTT
d_call: TRBD1
clone_size: few
v_call: TRBV25-1
j_call: TRBJ1-1

cdr3_aa: CSVATGGPQHF
cdr3_nt: TGCAGCGTTGCGACAGGCGGGCCCCAGCATTTT
d_call: .
clone_size: .
v_call: TRBV29-1
j_call: TRBJ1-5

cdr3_aa: CSARLAGVSYEQYF
cdr3_nt: TGCAGTGCCAGACTAGCGGGAGTCTCCTACGAGCAGTACTTC
d_call: TRBD2
clone_size: .
v_call: TRBV20-1
j_call: TRBJ2-7

cdr3_aa: CASSQPGVRGYTF
cdr3_nt: TGTGCCAGCAGCCAGCCAGGGGTGAGAGGCTACACCTTC
d_call: .
clone_size: .
v_call: TRBV3-1
j_call: TRBJ1-2

cdr3_aa: CSARRTGLTDTQYF
cdr3_nt: TGCAGTGCTAGACGGACAGGTCTCACAGATACGCAGTATTTT
d_call: TRBD1
clone_size: few
v_call: TRBV20-1
j_call: TRBJ2-3

cdr3_aa: CASSLAGLYTDTQYF
cdr3_nt: TGTGCCAGCAGCCTAGCGGGACTATACACAGATACGCAGTATTTT
d_call: TRBD2
clone_size: many
v_call: TRBV5-6
j_call: TRBJ2-3

cdr3_aa: CASSYRRVQTNEQFF
cdr3_nt: TGTGCCAGCAGTTACCGGCGCGTACAGACCAATGAGCAGTTCTTC
d_call: .
clone_size: once
v_call: TRBV6-5
j_call: TRBJ2-1

cdr3_aa: CSVVLGETQYF
cdr3_nt: TGCAGCGTTGTACTTGGGGAGACCCAGTACTTC
d_call: .
clone_size: .
v_call: TRBV29-1
j_call: TRBJ2-5

cdr3_aa: CASSPREVGNTIYF
cdr3_nt: TGCGCCAGCAGCCCCCGGGAAGTCGGAAACACCATATATTTT
d_call: .
clone_size: .
v_call: TRBV5-1
j_call: TRBJ1-3

cdr3_aa: CAIMRQGSTDTQYF
cdr3_nt: TGTGCCATCATGAGACAGGGATCCACAGATACGCAGTATTTT
d_call: TRBD1
clone_size: few
v_call: TRBV10-3
j_call: TRBJ2-3

cdr3_aa: CASSLSSGSFYEQYF
cdr3_nt: TGTGCCAGCAGCTTATCTAGCGGGAGTTTCTACGAGCAGTACTTC
d_call: TRBD2
clone_size: .
v_call: TRBV11-2
j_call: TRBJ2-7

cdr3_aa: CASSQEVATVNYGYTF
cdr3_nt: TGCGCCAGCAGCCAAGAAGTAGCGACAGTTAACTATGGCTACACCTTC
d_call: .
clone_size: .
v_call: TRBV4-1
j_call: TRBJ1-2

cdr3_aa: CASSFVPRGPRSEAFF
cdr3_nt: TGTGCCAGCAGTTTTGTTCCCAGGGGCCCGAGGTCTGAAGCTTTCTTT
d_call: .
clone_size: few
v_call: TRBV27
j_call: TRBJ1-1

cdr3_aa: CASSPPGTRNTIYF
cdr3_nt: TGTGCCAGCAGCCCCCCAGGGACCCGAAACACCATATATTTT
d_call: .
clone_size: .
v_call: TRBV11-2
j_call: TRBJ1-3

cdr3_aa: CASSQGQTYQETQYF
cdr3_nt: TGTGCCAGCAGCCAAGGACAGACGTACCAAGAGACCCAGTACTTC
d_call: .
clone_size: .
v_call: TRBV11-2
j_call: TRBJ2-5

cdr3_aa: CASSPRQGHYGYTF
cdr3_nt: TGTGCCAGCAGCCCCCGGCAGGGGCACTATGGCTACACCTTC
d_call: .
clone_size: once
v_call: TRBV7-9
j_call: TRBJ1-2

cdr3_aa: CSASVSEYEQYF
cdr3_nt: TGCAGTGCTAGTGTATCGGAGTACGAGCAGTACTTC
d_call: .
clone_size: .
v_call: TRBV20-1
j_call: TRBJ2-7

cdr3_aa: CATRHPGTQLGGYTF
cdr3_nt: TGTGCCACCAGACATCCGGGAACCCAACTTGGTGGCTACACCTTC
d_call: .
clone_size: .
v_call: TRBV24-1
j_call: TRBJ1-2

cdr3_aa: CASSLRGALRELFF
cdr3_nt: TGTGCCAGCAGTTTGCGGGGGGCCCTCCGGGAGCTGTTTTTT
d_call: TRBD2
clone_size: few
v_call: TRBV12-3/TRBV12-4
j_call: TRBJ2-2

cdr3_aa: CASSRGGQGESPLHF
cdr3_nt: TGCGCCAGCAGCCGGGGAGGACAGGGTGAATCACCCCTCCACTTT
d_call: TRBD1
clone_size: few
v_call: TRBV5-1
j_call: TRBJ1-6

cdr3_aa: CASSPSSDTQYF
cdr3_nt: TGCGCCAGCAGTCCGTCGTCAGATACGCAGTATTTT
d_call: .
clone_size: few
v_call: TRBV10-1
j_call: TRBJ2-3

cdr3_aa: CATSRGFPRLYGYTF
cdr3_nt: TGTGCCACCAGCAGAGGCTTTCCGAGACTCTATGGCTACACCTTC
d_call: .
clone_size: few
v_call: TRBV15
j_call: TRBJ1-2

cdr3_aa: CASSLGQDSYNEQFF
cdr3_nt: TGTGCCAGCAGCTTGGGACAGGACTCCTACAATGAGCAGTTCTTC
d_call: TRBD1
clone_size: .
v_call: TRBV7-3
j_call: TRBJ2-1

cdr3_aa: CASSLGIGDFYGYTF
cdr3_nt: TGCGCCAGCAGCTTGGGTATCGGCGACTTCTATGGCTACACCTTC
d_call: .
clone_size: few
v_call: TRBV5-1
j_call: TRBJ1-2

cdr3_aa: CASSLEVVDVSTYLNYGYTF
cdr3_nt: TGTGCCAGCAGCTTGGAGGTGGTGGACGTCTCCACATACCTTAACTATGGCTACACCTTC
d_call: .
clone_size: many
v_call: TRBV5-6
j_call: TRBJ1-2

cdr3_aa: CASRGQFNQPQHF
cdr3_nt: TGTGCCAGCAGGGGACAGTTCAATCAGCCCCAGCATTTT
d_call: TRBD1
clone_size: many
v_call: TRBV6-1
j_call: TRBJ1-5